These T cell receptor beta chains were read from a single sample in a study of Ad26.COV2.S vaccination and SARS-CoV-2 variants. Profiling relied on immunoSEQ multiplex PCR, and the TCRdb table lists in-frame clones only, not all of them. The sample shows 450,000 to 550,000 clones, 75% to 90% of them seen only once. Material: peripheral blood, obtained in a trial of Ad26.COV2.S vaccine versus placebo. All receptors come from a person aged 18 to 59 who received the Ad26.COV2.S COVID-19 vaccine or a placebo. Each CDR3 is given with its conserved first and last residue.

CDR3 length: 13
V gene: TRBV28
CDR3 protein: CASSLHANYGYTF

CDR3 length: 14
V gene: TRBV6-2/TRBV6-3
CDR3 protein: CASSYAMNSYEQYF

CDR3 length: 16
V gene: TRBV19
CDR3 protein: CASASVRGAINQPQHF

CDR3 length: 13
V gene: TRBV29-1
CDR3 protein: CSAFLSLTGRQFF

CDR3 length: 13
V gene: TRBV28
CDR3 protein: CASSLTGSPEAFF

CDR3 length: 12
V gene: TRBV2
CDR3 protein: CASRTAGLEAFF

CDR3 length: 15
V gene: TRBV19
CDR3 protein: CASRDRGRPTGELFF

CDR3 length: 12
V gene: TRBV25-1
CDR3 protein: CAIEAGDYGYTF

CDR3 length: 15
V gene: TRBV3-1/TRBV3-2
CDR3 protein: CASSQVLGAADIQYF

CDR3 length: 12
V gene: TRBV6-6
CDR3 protein: CASRGGTGPYTF

CDR3 length: 12
V gene: TRBV27
CDR3 protein: CASSPVGYEQYF

CDR3 length: 12
V gene: TRBV29-1
CDR3 protein: CSADRDTGELFF

CDR3 length: 16
V gene: TRBV11-3
CDR3 protein: CASSLDVIGASYGYTF

CDR3 length: 16
V gene: TRBV5-1
CDR3 protein: CASSLPRESSYNEQFF

CDR3 length: 13
V gene: TRBV7-2
CDR3 protein: CASSSGTYNEQFF

CDR3 length: 17
V gene: TRBV24-1
CDR3 protein: CATSDPGSESYTGELFF

CDR3 length: 13
V gene: TRBV18
CDR3 protein: CASSPRTAYEQYF

CDR3 length: 14
V gene: TRBV15
CDR3 protein: CATAPDRGPYEQYF

CDR3 length: 11
V gene: TRBV19
CDR3 protein: CATVMGANYTF

CDR3 length: 18
V gene: TRBV2
CDR3 protein: CASSEARPSSSYNSPLHF

CDR3 length: 14
V gene: TRBV3-1/TRBV3-2
CDR3 protein: CASSQDRGQAKAFF

CDR3 length: 15
V gene: TRBV7-8
CDR3 protein: CASSLAGTPTDTQYF

CDR3 length: 14
V gene: TRBV7-2
CDR3 protein: CASSPGRARGEAFF

CDR3 length: 13
V gene: TRBV7-8
CDR3 protein: CASSSIDDEKLFF

CDR3 length: 14
V gene: TRBV5-1
CDR3 protein: CASSLAGDQETQYF

CDR3 length: 15
V gene: TRBV6-5
CDR3 protein: CASRPLSGVGNTIYF

CDR3 length: 14
V gene: TRBV28
CDR3 protein: CASSLVEGNTEAFF

CDR3 length: 15
V gene: TRBV4-1
CDR3 protein: CASSQDGGPNQPQHF

CDR3 length: 15
V gene: TRBV4-1
CDR3 protein: CASSLWDRETDTQYF

CDR3 length: 16
V gene: TRBV5-6
CDR3 protein: CASSWGGLQFYTEAFF

CDR3 length: 15
V gene: TRBV4-3
CDR3 protein: CASSQRHLQGFQQFF

CDR3 length: 17
V gene: TRBV3-1/TRBV3-2
CDR3 protein: CASSDVREGRAYNEQFF

CDR3 length: 15
V gene: TRBV4-3
CDR3 protein: CASSRTSGSGNEQFF

CDR3 length: 13
V gene: TRBV29-1
CDR3 protein: CSVPTVMQETQYF

CDR3 length: 15
V gene: TRBV19
CDR3 protein: CASSSSTGYGNTIYF

CDR3 length: 15
V gene: TRBV7-2
CDR3 protein: CASTFRGGRDTEAFF

CDR3 length: 15
V gene: TRBV11-3
CDR3 protein: CASSLGQGRDQPQHF

CDR3 length: 14
V gene: TRBV5-1
CDR3 protein: CASSLEVQGTEAFF

CDR3 length: 14
V gene: TRBV3-1/TRBV3-2
CDR3 protein: CASSLHPLSQEQFF

CDR3 length: 15
V gene: TRBV4-3
CDR3 protein: CASSQQDRGSNEQFF

CDR3 length: 15
V gene: TRBV7-7
CDR3 protein: CASSLGLAEYNEQFF

CDR3 length: 13
V gene: TRBV5-1
CDR3 protein: CASSLEGVDTQYF

CDR3 length: 16
V gene: TRBV4-1
CDR3 protein: CASSQGAGVSNQPQHF

CDR3 length: 15
V gene: TRBV4-2
CDR3 protein: CASNPGVRMDSPLHF

CDR3 length: 16
V gene: TRBV19
CDR3 protein: CASSIDLWRNSYEQYF

CDR3 length: 13
V gene: TRBV5-1
CDR3 protein: CASSFTGTDTQYF

CDR3 length: 14
V gene: TRBV7-8
CDR3 protein: CASSLGQGHQPQHF

CDR3 length: 15
V gene: TRBV4-2
CDR3 protein: CASSHARAREETQYF

CDR3 length: 15
V gene: TRBV11-3
CDR3 protein: CASSLQGATNEKLFF

CDR3 length: 13
V gene: TRBV27
CDR3 protein: CASSLRRDETQYF

CDR3 length: 14
V gene: TRBV7-2
CDR3 protein: CASSTWANQETQYF

CDR3 length: 13
V gene: TRBV27
CDR3 protein: CASSEQSNQPQHF

CDR3 length: 16
V gene: TRBV24-1
CDR3 protein: CATSDPSSGTPNEQFF

CDR3 length: 15
V gene: TRBV5-5
CDR3 protein: CASSLTGGSVGELFF